The table lists the clone carrying this T cell receptor (beta chain) with many counts. This sample is part of a study of T cells in Graves' hyperthyroidism and ophthalmopathy. V was trimmed by 5 bases and J by 7 bases, leaving 15 bases between them. The CDR3 runs 14 residues. Germline CDR1 reads SGHTA; CDR2 reads FQGNSA. Exclusions: uncontrolled infection, other autoimmune disease, pregnancy, lactation. The TCR beta CDR3 regions underwent amplification using RNA transcripts as the source. First-round RT-PCR with HTBI primers amplified the TCR CDR3 region. TCRdb independently ran MiXCR on the multiplex PCR reads; one entry per CDR3 protein. The data contain 200,000 to 300,000 distinct CDR3 sequences, around 17% of them singletons.

The genes are TRBV7-2 and TRBJ2-1; either TRBD1 or TRBD2 may fit D (6 bases each). The TCR originated in a woman aged 18-29 years with Graves' ophthalmopathy. Sequences were obtained from blood. CDR3 coding DNA: TGTGCCAGCAGCCCCACGGGGGCAGCTAATGAGCAGTTCTTC. Translation: CASSPTGAANEQFF.